This TCR delta chain was recovered during a study of gamma-delta T cells after stem cell transplantation. By share of the sample, this clone is medium-sized. Trimming at V came to 0 bases and at J to 0 bases, leaving 24 bases not matched to a gene. The CDR3 has 24 amino acids. Germline CDR1 and CDR2: GEAIGNYY and EKD. TCRdb reanalysed the RT-PCR reads via CATT. The sample consists of some 10,000 delta-chain clones, over 1% of them appearing once. Input material: gamma-delta T cells. This TCR was recovered from a human donor. It is not recorded whose cells these are; they may come from a transplant donor. The chain uses TRDV2 and TRDJ1; 13 bases align to TRDD3. The CDR3 DNA reads as TGTGCCTGTGACACCCTACTGGGGGATACGGGGTTAGCGGGCCGGCCGGGAGACACCGATAAACTCATCTTT. Translating it yields CACDTLLGDTGLAGRPGDTDKLIF.